Shown below are 18 T cell receptor beta chains from a single sample sequenced in a study of blood T cell repertoires in COVID-19. TCRdb keeps only in-frame clones here, not all; method: immunoSEQ multiplex PCR. The sample gives about 36,000 clones, roughly 70% of which show up once; about 10% is in the top ten. What was sequenced was peripheral blood. The receptors shown here come from a man aged 70 or older with COVID-19, enrolled during active disease.

There are a few counts of this clone. This sequence joins TRBV3-1 (or the pseudogene TRBV3-2) and TRBJ1-6, with D possibly being TRBD1 (5 bases). CDR1 and CDR2 (germline): LGHDT, YNNKEL (reference sequence). The CDR3 loop spans 14 amino acids. V shed 1 base and J shed 6 bases, with 7 bases lying between them. CDR3 region: CASSQVRGNSPLHF. The CDR3 DNA is TGTGCCAGCAGCCAAGTAAGGGGTAATTCACCCCTCCACTTT.

The chain employs TRBV12-3 or TRBV12-4 and TRBJ1-1, with TRBD1 matching over 7 bases. The CDR3 length is 13 residues. Trimming took 3 bases from V and 11 from J; bases not matched to a gene: 9. The CDR3 is CASSFSRRGEAFF. CDR3 DNA: TGTGCCAGCAGTTTCTCCCGCAGGGGGGAGGCTTTCTTT.

The chain uses TRBV7-2 and TRBJ2-1, with 8 bases matching TRBD2. J gave up 1 base and V 2 bases, and 7 bases lay outside the gene matches. The CDR3 has 17 residues. CDR1 and CDR2 from the germline V gene are SGHTA and FQGNSA. Here the CDR3 reads CASSLYSGTTSYNEQFF. CDR3 in DNA: TGTGCCAGCAGCTTATATAGCGGGACGACATCCTACAATGAGCAGTTCTTC.

The chain uses TRBV7-2 and TRBJ2-7, with 7 bases lining up with TRBD2. The CDR3 sequence is 14 residues long. The germline CDR1 and CDR2 sequences are SGHTA and FQGNSA. V was clipped by 3 bases and J by 4 bases; unmatched bases: 6. The CDR3 is CASSFGGEGYEQYF. For the CDR3, the DNA is TGTGCCAGCAGCTTTGGCGGGGAGGGTTACGAGCAGTACTTC.

The V gene is TRBV19, the J gene TRBJ2-7; D possibly corresponds to TRBD2 (7 bases). Deletions cut 7 bases from V and 2 bases from J, with 15 bases between. The CDR3 loop spans 14 amino acids. The germline V gene has CDR1 LNHDA and CDR2 SQIVND (reference sequence). CDR3 sequence: CASTRRGGAYEQYF. DNA of the CDR3: TGTGCCAGTACCCGTCGAGGGGGGGCCTACGAGCAGTACTTC. Full variable domain (outside the CDR3, taken from reference TRBV19 and TRBJ2-7): DGGITQSPKYLFRKEGQNVTLSCEQNLNHDAMYWYRQDPGQGLRLIYYSQIVNDFQKGDIAEGYSVSREKKESFPLTVTSAQKNPTAFYLCASTRRGGAYEQYFGPGTRLTVT.

Worth noting for this clone: One junction end does not reproduce the germline sequence, and a read error may be involved. J is TRBJ2-2 and V is TRBV7-9, with TRBD1 as a possible D gene (5 bases). Germline loops: CDR1 SEHNR, CDR2 FQNEAQ (reference sequence). This CDR3 has 16 amino acids. CDR3: CASYPKGRANTGELFF. In nucleotides, the CDR3 is TGTGCCAGCTACCCAAAAGGCAGGGCGAATACCGGGGAGCTGTTTTTT.

This clone has a handful of counts. The chain employs TRBV10-3 and TRBJ2-1; 13 bases are a match to TRBD2. Germline V lookup: CDR1 ENHRY, CDR2 SYGVKD. The J segment lost 9 bases and the V segment lost 2 bases, leaving 7 bases of the junction unmatched. CDR3 size: 16 residues. CDR3 DNA sequence: TGTGCCATCAGTGAGCCAACTAGCGGGAGGGCCTCTGAGCAGTTCTTC. Translating gives CAISEPTSGRASEQFF.

J is TRBJ1-4 and V is TRBV30; tentatively, D is TRBD1 (5 bases). V gave up 2 bases and J gave up 0 bases, with 7 bases separating them. The V gene's germline CDR1 is GTSNPN and CDR2 SVGIG (reference sequence). The CDR3 runs to 14 residues. CDR3 residues: CAWSRQSTNEKLFF. The CDR3 DNA is TGTGCCTGGAGTCGACAGTCAACTAATGAAAAACTGTTTTTT.

In its sample, this clone was seen a few times. The CDR3 here is CASSQALAGTSGGITDTQYF. CDR3 DNA: TGCGCCAGCAGCCAGGCTTTGGCCGGGACTAGCGGGGGGATAACAGATACGCAGTATTTT. The V gene is TRBV4-1, the J gene TRBJ2-3; 15 positions agree with TRBD2. Trimming cost V 3 bases and J 3 bases; bases outside gene matches: 13. Germline CDR1 reads MGHRA; CDR2 reads YSYEKL. CDR3 length: 20 residues.

V and J are TRBV6-4 and TRBJ1-2; no firm D call. The CDR3 is 14 residues long. V dropped 6 bases and J dropped 6 bases, with 17 bases sitting between them. Germline CDR1 MRHNA, CDR2 SNTAGT. CDR3 amino acids: CASSQVILVNGYTF. The CDR3 DNA follows: TGTGCCAGCAGCCAGGTGATTTTGGTGAATGGCTACACCTTC.

The rearrangement links TRBV24-1 to TRBJ2-1; D uncertain. Looked up from germline, CDR1 is KGHDR and CDR2 is SFDVKD. The V end was cut by 1 base, the J end by 11 bases, with 11 bases between. The CDR3 extends over 13 amino acids. The CDR3 is CATSDFPEAKQFF. CDR3 in DNA: TGTGCCACCAGTGATTTCCCTGAGGCGAAGCAGTTCTTC.

The genes are TRBV12-3 or TRBV12-4 and TRBJ1-1; D may be TRBD1 (6 bases). The V and J ends lost 0 bases and 9 bases respectively, with 8 bases between them. CDR3 size: 12 residues. DNA for the CDR3: TGTGCCAGCAGTTTAGCACAGGGACAAGCTTTCTTT. Its translation is CASSLAQGQAFF.

This clone was picked up a small number of times. The chain uses TRBV6-2 or TRBV6-3 and TRBJ2-5; 10 bases align to TRBD1. This CDR3 is built from 16 residues. Germline trimming cut 4 bases from V and 3 bases from J; bases unmatched to any gene: 8. Germline CDR1 and CDR2: MNHEY and SVGEGT. In DNA form, the CDR3 reads TGTGCCAGCAGTTCTTCCCCGGGACAGGGGAAAGAGACCCAGTACTTC. Translating it yields CASSSSPGQGKETQYF.

By proportion, this clone is medium-sized. V is TRBV7-9 and J is TRBJ2-7; possible D gene TRBD2, 7 bases. Per the germline V gene, CDR1 is SEHNR and CDR2 is FQNEAQ (reference sequence). V dropped 6 bases and J dropped 3 bases, with 18 bases sitting between them. The CDR3 covers 15 residues. The CDR3 spells CASSQGGDGDYEQYF. For the CDR3, the DNA is TGTGCCAGCAGTCAAGGGGGGGACGGAGACTACGAGCAGTACTTC.

This clone was counted once. This chain uses TRBV7-8 with TRBJ1-5; a possible D gene is TRBD1 (5 bases). The V end was cut by 5 bases, the J end by 1 base, with 12 bases between. Germline V gene sequence: CDR1 SGHVS, CDR2 FQNEAQ. The CDR3 is 15 residues long. The CDR3 DNA is TGTGCCAGCAGCCAGTTTTACAGGAGCAATCAGCCCCAGCATTTT. It encodes CASSQFYRSNQPQHF. The variable domain in full, with the rest retrieved from reference TRBV7-8 and TRBJ1-5, is GAGVSQSPRYKVAKRGQDVALRCDPISGHVSLFWYQQALGQGPEFLTYFQNEAQLDKSGLPSDRFFAERPEGSVSTLKIQRTQQEDSAVYLCASSQFYRSNQPQHFGDGTRLSIL.

This chain uses TRBV27 with TRBJ1-4, with D possibly TRBD1 on 5 matching bases. Germline V gene sequence: CDR1 MNHEY, CDR2 SMNVEV (reference sequence). V was pared by 4 bases and J by 7 bases, with 13 bases between. The CDR3 totals 14 residues. CDR3 bases: TGTGCCAGCAGTTCCCGATCGGGGGGTGAAAAACTGTTTTTT. This gives the protein CASSSRSGGEKLFF.

The chain joins TRBV7-2 to TRBJ1-1; TRBD1 is a possible D gene (6 bases). CDR3 length equals 15 residues. Germline loops: CDR1 SGHTA, CDR2 FQGNSA. V shed 5 bases and J shed 8 bases, with 21 bases lying between them. This CDR3 reads CASSPPGTKGWEAFF. The CDR3 DNA sequence: TGTGCCAGCAGCCCTCCCGGGACAAAGGGTTGGGAAGCTTTCTTT.

This sequence joins TRBV20-1 and TRBJ2-7, with D hard to call. Trimming took 6 bases from V and 4 from J, leaving 10 bases between them. The CDR3 runs 11 residues. CDR1 and CDR2 (germline): DFQATT, SNEGSKA (reference sequence). The CDR3 spells CSASAVYEQYF. The CDR3 DNA follows: TGCAGTGCCTCGGCGGTTTACGAGCAGTACTTC.